One and the same sample provided the 11 T cell receptor beta chains below, sequenced in a study of T cells after yellow fever vaccination. Each CDR3 protein is one row after TCRdb ran MiXCR on the 5' RACE reads. The sample carries 400,000 or so distinct CDR3 sequences, 6.2% recorded once. The sample in question was PBMCs, obtained 5 days after the yellow fever booster vaccination. The receptors shown here come from a man aged 30 to 39 who received the YFV17D yellow fever vaccine.

This clonotype was seen a handful of times. The chain uses TRBV30 and TRBJ2-2; 7 bases map to TRBD2. Looked up from germline, CDR1 is GTSNPN and CDR2 is SVGIG (reference sequence). J gave up 0 bases and V 8 bases, and 6 bases lay outside the gene matches. This CDR3 contains 14 residues. CDR3 sequence: CARRGVANTGELFF. The CDR3 nucleotides read TGTGCCCGTCGGGGGGTCGCGAACACCGGGGAGCTGTTTTTT.

This clonotype has just a few counts. The V call is TRBV12-3 or TRBV12-4, the J call TRBJ2-5; D is ambiguous. The germline V and J ends were trimmed by 7 bases and 0 bases, with 6 bases remaining between them. The CDR3 is 12 residues long. The CDR3 DNA is TGTGCCAGCACCGTGTACCAAGAGACCCAGTACTTC. Its translation is CASTVYQETQYF.

V usage is TRBV30 and J usage is TRBJ2-7; D not resolved. The CDR3 sequence is 12 residues long. Germline CDR1 GTSNPN, CDR2 SVGIG (reference sequence). Trimming left V 5 bases short and J 3 bases short, with 11 bases between. In DNA, the CDR3 is TGTGCCTGGCTTGGACCCAACTACGAGCAGTACTTC. As protein: CAWLGPNYEQYF.

This clonotype was counted at least ten times. The gene calls are TRBV14 and TRBJ1-1; unclear D gene. The CDR3 is 12 amino acids. Germline values: CDR1 SGHDN, CDR2 FVKESK. The ends were cut back, 3 bases at V and 5 bases at J, with 7 bases in the middle. CDR3 sequence (DNA): TGTGCCAGCAGCCATAGTAGGACTGAAGCTTTCTTT. This sequence encodes CASSHSRTEAFF. The whole variable domain, filled in from reference TRBV14 and TRBJ1-1, reads EAGVTQFPSHSVIEKGQTVTLRCDPISGHDNLYWYRRVMGKEIKFLLHFVKESKQDESGMPNNRFLAERTGGTYSTLKVQPAELEDSGVYFCASSHSRTEAFFGQGTRLTVV.

J is TRBJ2-5 and V is TRBV18; possibly TRBD1 for D (5 bases). The V and J ends lost 2 bases and 5 bases respectively, with 12 bases between them. Germline values: CDR1 KGHSH, CDR2 LQKENI. CDR3 length equals 14 residues. The CDR3 DNA reads as TGTGCCAGCTCACCAGGGTGGCAGGGTGAGACCCAGTACTTC. Amino acids: CASSPGWQGETQYF.

This clonotype was seen only a few times. This chain links TRBV7-9 with TRBJ2-7, with 10 bases aligning to TRBD2. Germline CDR1 and CDR2: SEHNR and FQNEAQ (reference sequence). Germline trimming cut 5 bases from V and 2 bases from J; bases unmatched to any gene: 3. The length of the CDR3 is 14 residues. CDR3 DNA: TGTGCCAGCAGCCTACTAGCGGGGACCTACGAGCAGTACTTC. Translated: CASSLLAGTYEQYF.

This clonotype was observed at least ten times. The chain has TRBV5-1 and TRBJ2-2, with unresolved D. The V end lost 1 base, the J end lost 2 bases, and 9 bases lay between the germline ends. CDR3 length: 15 residues. Germline-derived CDR1 and CDR2 are SGHRS and YFSETQ. CDR3 coding DNA: TGCGCCAGCAGCTTGTTCGGGCCAAACACCGGGGAGCTGTTTTTT. The encoded protein is CASSLFGPNTGELFF. The full variable domain, completed using reference TRBV5-1 and TRBJ2-2, is KAGVTQTPRYLIKTRGQQVTLSCSPISGHRSVSWYQQTPGQGLQFLFEYFSETQRNKGNFPGRFSGRQFSNSRSEMNVSTLELGDSALYLCASSLFGPNTGELFFGEGSRLTVL.

The chain is built from TRBV20-1 and TRBJ2-6, with D uncertain. Germline loops: CDR1 DFQATT, CDR2 SNEGSKA (reference sequence). Trimming shortened V by 2 bases and J by 0 bases, and 5 bases separated the two germline ends. The CDR3 is 14 residues long. The CDR3 protein is CSARTGSGANVLTF. The CDR3 nucleotides are TGCAGTGCTAGAACCGGCTCTGGGGCCAACGTCCTGACTTTC.

The chain recombines TRBV24-1 with TRBJ2-1; 7 positions agree with TRBD2. Germline V gene sequence: CDR1 KGHDR, CDR2 SFDVKD. V was pared by 1 base and J by 2 bases, with 4 bases of the junction left unmatched. CDR3 length: 16 residues. The CDR3, as DNA: TGTGCCACCAGTGATTTTCGCGGGAGCGCCTACAATGAGCAGTTCTTC. Protein: CATSDFRGSAYNEQFF.

This clonotype showed up many times. The chain couples TRBV7-2 to TRBJ1-2; 7 bases fit TRBD1. The germline V gene encodes CDR1 SGHTA and CDR2 FQGNSA. After removal of 1 base from V and 4 bases from J, the junction contained 3 bases not matched to a gene. The CDR3 has 14 residues. The CDR3 protein is CASSLEAGGYGYTF. CDR3 in DNA: TGTGCCAGCAGCTTAGAGGCAGGGGGCTATGGCTACACCTTC.

This clonotype was counted ten times or more. The rearrangement uses TRBV7-9 and TRBJ2-7; D may be TRBD1 (6 bases). The germline CDR1 and CDR2 sequences are SEHNR and FQNEAQ (reference sequence). There are 14 residues in the CDR3. Deletions cut 1 base from V and 3 bases from J, with 10 bases between. The CDR3 is CASSLGIRGYEQYF. The CDR3 region has the DNA TGTGCCAGCAGCTTAGGGATCAGGGGCTACGAGCAGTACTTC. The full variable domain, in which reference TRBV7-9 and TRBJ2-7 provide the parts outside the CDR3, is DTGVSQNPRHKITKRGQNVTFRCDPISEHNRLYWYRQTLGQGPEFLTYFQNEAQLEKSRLLSDRFSAERPKGSFSTLEIQRTEQGDSAMYLCASSLGIRGYEQYFGPGTRLTVT.